This TCR beta chain was found in a study of blood T cell repertoires in COVID-19. Study-wide context: Spain, Italy and the United States supplied samples that represented acute and convalescent COVID-19.

Cohort 3 donors counted as recovered after two negative PCRs, clearance, or resolved symptoms. Data came from immunoSEQ multiplex PCR; TCRdb stores just in-frame clones and leaves some out. The table records around 400,000 clones, nearly 90% of them present only once. V lost 3 bases, J lost 7 bases, and 15 bases lay in between. CDR3 length: 13 amino acids. Germline values: CDR1 GTSNPN, CDR2 SVGIG (reference sequence). Sequenced: PBMCs or T cells enriched from blood (not recorded which). The origin of this receptor is a woman aged 25 to 39 who had recovered from COVID-19. J is TRBJ1-2 and V is TRBV30; D may be TRBD1 (6 bases). CDR3 region: CAWSPKGDRGYTF. The CDR3 nucleotides read TGTGCCTGGAGCCCGAAGGGGGATCGTGGCTACACCTTC. Full variable domain (missing parts from reference TRBV30 and TRBJ1-2): SQTIHQWPATLVQPVGSPLSLECTVEGTSNPNLYWYRQAAGRGLQLLFYSVGIGQISSEVPQNLSASRPQDRQFILSSKKLLLSDSGFYLCAWSPKGDRGYTFGSGTRLTVV.